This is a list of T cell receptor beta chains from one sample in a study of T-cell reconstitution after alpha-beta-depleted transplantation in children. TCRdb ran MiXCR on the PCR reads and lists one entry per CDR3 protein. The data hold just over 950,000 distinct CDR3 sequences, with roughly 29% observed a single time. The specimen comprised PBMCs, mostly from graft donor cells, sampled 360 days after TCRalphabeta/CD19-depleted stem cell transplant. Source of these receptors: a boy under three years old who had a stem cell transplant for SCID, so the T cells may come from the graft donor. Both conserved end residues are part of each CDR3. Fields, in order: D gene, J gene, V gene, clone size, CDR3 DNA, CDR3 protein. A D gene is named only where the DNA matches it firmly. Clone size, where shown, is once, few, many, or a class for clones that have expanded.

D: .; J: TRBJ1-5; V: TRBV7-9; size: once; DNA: TGTGCCAGCAGCTTGGGAGGGAAGGGGCAGCCCCAGCATTTT; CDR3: CASSLGGKGQPQHF
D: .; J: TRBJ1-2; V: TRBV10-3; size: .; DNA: TGTGCCATCAGTGATTTGAAGGACAGAAACTATGGCTACACCTTC; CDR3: CAISDLKDRNYGYTF
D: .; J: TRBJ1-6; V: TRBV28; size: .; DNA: TGTGCCAGCAGGTCAGCCCCGGGCTCACCCCTCCACTTT; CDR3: CASRSAPGSPLHF
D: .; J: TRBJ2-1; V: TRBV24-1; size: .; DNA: TGTGCCACCAGTGGAACGGGGAAAACCTACAATGAGCAGTTCTTC; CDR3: CATSGTGKTYNEQFF
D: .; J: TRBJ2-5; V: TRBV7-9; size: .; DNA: TGTGCCAGCAGCTTTGTCCTCGAAGAGACCCAGTACTTC; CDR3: CASSFVLEETQYF
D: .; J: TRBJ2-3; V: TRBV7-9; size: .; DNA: TGTGCCAGCAGCTTATTTGGGGGGCCCACAGATACGCAGTATTTT; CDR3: CASSLFGGPTDTQYF
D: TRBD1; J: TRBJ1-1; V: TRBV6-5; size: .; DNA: TGTGCCAGCAGTTACTCGAATCCCCGACAGGGAAACACTGAAGCTTTCTTT; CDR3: CASSYSNPRQGNTEAFF
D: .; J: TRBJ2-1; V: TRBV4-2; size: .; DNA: TGTGCCAGCAGCCAATTAGACAATGAGCAGTTCTTC; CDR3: CASSQLDNEQFF
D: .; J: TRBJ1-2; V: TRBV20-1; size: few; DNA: TGCAGTGCCGCAGTTCCTGGCGGTTCAGCTAACTATGGCTACACCTTC; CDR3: CSAAVPGGSANYGYTF
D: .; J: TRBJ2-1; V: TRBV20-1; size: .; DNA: TGCAGTGCTAGCGAACTCCCTTTGGCGGGTGAGCAGTTCTTC; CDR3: CSASELPLAGEQFF
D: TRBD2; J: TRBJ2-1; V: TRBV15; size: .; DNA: TGTGCCACCAGCAGAGACCTAGGGACGGGGACTAGCGGGGCCTACAATGAGCAGTTCTTC; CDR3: CATSRDLGTGTSGAYNEQFF
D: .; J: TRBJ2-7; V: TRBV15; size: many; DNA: TGTGCCACCAGCAGAGAAGGCGGATCCTACGAGCAGTACTTC; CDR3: CATSREGGSYEQYF
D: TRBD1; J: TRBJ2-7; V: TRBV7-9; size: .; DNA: TGTGCCAGCAGCTTTGACGGACAGGGACGCTACGAGCAGTACTTC; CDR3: CASSFDGQGRYEQYF
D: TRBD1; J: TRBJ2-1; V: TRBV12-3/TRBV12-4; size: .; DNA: TGTGCCAGCAGGACAGGGCAAAGGCACAATGAGCAGTTCTTC; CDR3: CASRTGQRHNEQFF
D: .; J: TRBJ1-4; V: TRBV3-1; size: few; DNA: TGTGCCAGCAGCCAGTCCTATGGGGCAACTAATGAAAAACTGTTTTTT; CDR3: CASSQSYGATNEKLFF
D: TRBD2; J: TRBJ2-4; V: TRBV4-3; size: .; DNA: TGCGCCAGCAGCCAAGCGACTAGCGGGGGGACCAAAAACATTCAGTACTTC; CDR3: CASSQATSGGTKNIQYF
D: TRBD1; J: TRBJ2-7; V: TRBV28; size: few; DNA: TGTGCCAGCAGTTCAGACCGGGACAGGTGGTTCTACGAGCAGTACTTC; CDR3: CASSSDRDRWFYEQYF
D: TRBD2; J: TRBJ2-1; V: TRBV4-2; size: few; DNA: TGTGCCAGCAGCCAAGGGCTAGCGGGGGGCATCCTCTGGGCCAATGAGCAGTTCTTC; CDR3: CASSQGLAGGILWANEQFF
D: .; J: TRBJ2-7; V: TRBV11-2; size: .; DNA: TGTGCCAGCAGCTTTGACAGGTTCGAGCAGTACTTC; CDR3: CASSFDRFEQYF
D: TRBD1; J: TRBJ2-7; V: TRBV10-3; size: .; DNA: TGTGCCATCGGGACAGGTTTCTCCTACGAGCAGTACTTC; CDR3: CAIGTGFSYEQYF
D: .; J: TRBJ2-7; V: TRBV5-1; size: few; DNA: TGCGCCAGCAGCTTGGCCGTGGCAGATGAGCAGTACTTC; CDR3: CASSLAVADEQYF
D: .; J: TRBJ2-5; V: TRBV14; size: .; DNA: TGTGCCAGCAGCAGTCTGGGGGGGCCGTACCAAGAGACCCAGTACTTC; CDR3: CASSSLGGPYQETQYF
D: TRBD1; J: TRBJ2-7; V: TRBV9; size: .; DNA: TGTGCCAGCAGCGTGACAGGGGGTAACTCCTACGAGCAGTACTTC; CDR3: CASSVTGGNSYEQYF
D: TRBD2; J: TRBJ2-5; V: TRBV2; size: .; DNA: TGTGCCAGCAGCGCAACATCCGGGAGGGTTCGGGAGACCCAGTACTTC; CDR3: CASSATSGRVRETQYF
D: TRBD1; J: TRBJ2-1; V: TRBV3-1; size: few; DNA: TGTGCCAGCAGCCAAGGGACAGGGGGGGAGGACAATGAGCAGTTCTTC; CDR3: CASSQGTGGEDNEQFF
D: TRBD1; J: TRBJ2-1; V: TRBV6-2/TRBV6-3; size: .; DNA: TGTGCCAGCAGTAAATCCCGACAGGGACGGGATGAGCAGTTCTTC; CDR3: CASSKSRQGRDEQFF
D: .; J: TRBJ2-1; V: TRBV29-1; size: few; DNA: TGCAGCGTTTCGGGATGGGCAGGGGTCGACAATGAGCAGTTCTTC; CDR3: CSVSGWAGVDNEQFF
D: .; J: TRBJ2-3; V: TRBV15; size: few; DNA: TGTGCCACCAGCAGTGCCTCGGGGACTAGCACAGATACGCAGTATTTT; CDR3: CATSSASGTSTDTQYF
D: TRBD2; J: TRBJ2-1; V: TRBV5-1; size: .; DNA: TGCGCCAGCAGCCGCGGAGGGACTAGCGGGGGCAATGAGCAGTTCTTC; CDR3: CASSRGGTSGGNEQFF
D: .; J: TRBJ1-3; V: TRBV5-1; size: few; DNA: TGCGCCAGCAGCTTGGCCGGAGGGGCAGAAGGAAACACCATATATTTT; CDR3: CASSLAGGAEGNTIYF
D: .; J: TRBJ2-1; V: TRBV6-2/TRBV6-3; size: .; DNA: TGTGCCAGCAGTTACCCGTACAAGGGCTACAATGAGCAGTTCTTC; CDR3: CASSYPYKGYNEQFF
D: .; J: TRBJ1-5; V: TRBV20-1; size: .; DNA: TGCAGTGCTAGAGATCCCTTAGGATTCGGTCAGCCCCAGCATTTT; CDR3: CSARDPLGFGQPQHF
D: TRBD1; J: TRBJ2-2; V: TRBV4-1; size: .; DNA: TGCGCCAGCAGCCCCTACAGGGGCCGGGTGGAGCTGTTTTTT; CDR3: CASSPYRGRVELFF
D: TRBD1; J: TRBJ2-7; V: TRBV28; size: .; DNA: TGTGCCAGCAGTCAACAGACAGGGGCTGCCTACGAGCAGTACTTC; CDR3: CASSQQTGAAYEQYF
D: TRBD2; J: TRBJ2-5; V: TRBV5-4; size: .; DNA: TGTGCCAGCAGCTTGATGGGACTAGCAAGGGAGACCCAGTACTTC; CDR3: CASSLMGLARETQYF
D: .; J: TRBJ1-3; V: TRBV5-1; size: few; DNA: TGCGCCAGCAGCTTGGACGGCTCTGGAAACACCATATATTTT; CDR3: CASSLDGSGNTIYF
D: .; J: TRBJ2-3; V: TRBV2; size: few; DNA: TGTGCCAGCAGTGAAAGTGGTTATACGCAGTATTTT; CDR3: CASSESGYTQYF
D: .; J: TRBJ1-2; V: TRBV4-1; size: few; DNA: TGCGCCAGCAGCCAAGAAGAGGGGGACGATGGCTACACCTTC; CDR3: CASSQEEGDDGYTF
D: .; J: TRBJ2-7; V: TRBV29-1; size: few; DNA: TGCAGCGTGGTGGACAGATTATACTCCTACGAGCAGTACTTC; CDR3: CSVVDRLYSYEQYF
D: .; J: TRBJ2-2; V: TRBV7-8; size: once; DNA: TGTGCCAGCGTACTATACCTCGGGGGGAACACCGGGGAGCTGTTTTTT; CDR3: CASVLYLGGNTGELFF
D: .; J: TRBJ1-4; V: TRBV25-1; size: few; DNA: TGTGCCAGCAGTCCCCGGACAGACTTAAATGAAAAACTGTTTTTT; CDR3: CASSPRTDLNEKLFF
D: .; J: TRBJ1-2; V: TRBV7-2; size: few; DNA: TGTGCCAGCACCACGACAGGATCCGTATCTGGCTACACCTTC; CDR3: CASTTTGSVSGYTF
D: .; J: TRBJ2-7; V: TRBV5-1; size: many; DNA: TGCGCCAGCAGCTTGGCTGGCAGGGCCTACGAGCAGTACTTC; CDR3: CASSLAGRAYEQYF
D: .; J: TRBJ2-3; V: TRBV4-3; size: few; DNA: TGCGCCAGCAGCCAAGATAACCCAGGGGGCACAGATACGCAGTATTTT; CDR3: CASSQDNPGGTDTQYF
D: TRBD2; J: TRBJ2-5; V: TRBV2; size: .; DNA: TGTGCCAGCAGGCAGCGACTAGCGGTGCAAGAGACCCAGTACTTC; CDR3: CASRQRLAVQETQYF
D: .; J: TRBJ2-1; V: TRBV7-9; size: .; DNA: TGTGCCAGCAGCTTAGTACTAGATCCCCGCTCCTACAATGAGCAGTTCTTC; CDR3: CASSLVLDPRSYNEQFF
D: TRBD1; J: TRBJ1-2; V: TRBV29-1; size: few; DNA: TGCAGCGTTGCCAGACAGGGGGCAAGCGGCTACACCTTC; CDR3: CSVARQGASGYTF
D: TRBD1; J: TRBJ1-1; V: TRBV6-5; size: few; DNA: TGTGCCAGCAGCCGGCCTCCGGGACAGGGAGCAGCTTTCTTT; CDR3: CASSRPPGQGAAFF
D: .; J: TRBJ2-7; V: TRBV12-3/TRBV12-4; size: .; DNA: TGTGCCAGCAGTTCAGAGACAGGATTAACCTACGAGCAGTACTTC; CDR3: CASSSETGLTYEQYF
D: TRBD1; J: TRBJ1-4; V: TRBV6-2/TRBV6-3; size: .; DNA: TGTGCCAGCAGCCTAGAAACAGGGGGCGCGTTACTTGCAACTAATGAAAAACTGTTTTTT; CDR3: CASSLETGGALLATNEKLFF
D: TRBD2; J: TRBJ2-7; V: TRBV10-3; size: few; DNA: TGTGCCATCAGTGAGACATACAGCGGGGCGACCTACGAGCAGTACTTC; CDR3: CAISETYSGATYEQYF
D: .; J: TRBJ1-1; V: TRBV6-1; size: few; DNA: TGTGCCAGCAGTGAAGTGGGGATGAACACTGAAGCTTTCTTT; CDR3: CASSEVGMNTEAFF
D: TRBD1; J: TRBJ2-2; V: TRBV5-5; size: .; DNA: TGTGCCAGCAGCCTTGACGACAGGGGGCCCGGGGAGCTGTTTTTT; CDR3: CASSLDDRGPGELFF
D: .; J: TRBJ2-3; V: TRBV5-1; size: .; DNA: TGCGCCAACAGCTTGCACGGAGCGGCAGGGGAGGCAGGTACGCAGTATTTT; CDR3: CANSLHGAAGEAGTQYF
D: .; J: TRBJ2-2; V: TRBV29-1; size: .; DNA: TGCAGCGGATACTACAGGGACACCGGGGAGCTGTTTTTT; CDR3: CSGYYRDTGELFF
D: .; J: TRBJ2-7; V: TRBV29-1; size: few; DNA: TGCAGCGTTGTCCAGGGGTACGACGAGCAGTACTTC; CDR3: CSVVQGYDEQYF
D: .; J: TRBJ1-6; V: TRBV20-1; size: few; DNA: TGCAGTGCTGCCCACACGCGAATCTATAATTCACCCCTCCACTTT; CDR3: CSAAHTRIYNSPLHF